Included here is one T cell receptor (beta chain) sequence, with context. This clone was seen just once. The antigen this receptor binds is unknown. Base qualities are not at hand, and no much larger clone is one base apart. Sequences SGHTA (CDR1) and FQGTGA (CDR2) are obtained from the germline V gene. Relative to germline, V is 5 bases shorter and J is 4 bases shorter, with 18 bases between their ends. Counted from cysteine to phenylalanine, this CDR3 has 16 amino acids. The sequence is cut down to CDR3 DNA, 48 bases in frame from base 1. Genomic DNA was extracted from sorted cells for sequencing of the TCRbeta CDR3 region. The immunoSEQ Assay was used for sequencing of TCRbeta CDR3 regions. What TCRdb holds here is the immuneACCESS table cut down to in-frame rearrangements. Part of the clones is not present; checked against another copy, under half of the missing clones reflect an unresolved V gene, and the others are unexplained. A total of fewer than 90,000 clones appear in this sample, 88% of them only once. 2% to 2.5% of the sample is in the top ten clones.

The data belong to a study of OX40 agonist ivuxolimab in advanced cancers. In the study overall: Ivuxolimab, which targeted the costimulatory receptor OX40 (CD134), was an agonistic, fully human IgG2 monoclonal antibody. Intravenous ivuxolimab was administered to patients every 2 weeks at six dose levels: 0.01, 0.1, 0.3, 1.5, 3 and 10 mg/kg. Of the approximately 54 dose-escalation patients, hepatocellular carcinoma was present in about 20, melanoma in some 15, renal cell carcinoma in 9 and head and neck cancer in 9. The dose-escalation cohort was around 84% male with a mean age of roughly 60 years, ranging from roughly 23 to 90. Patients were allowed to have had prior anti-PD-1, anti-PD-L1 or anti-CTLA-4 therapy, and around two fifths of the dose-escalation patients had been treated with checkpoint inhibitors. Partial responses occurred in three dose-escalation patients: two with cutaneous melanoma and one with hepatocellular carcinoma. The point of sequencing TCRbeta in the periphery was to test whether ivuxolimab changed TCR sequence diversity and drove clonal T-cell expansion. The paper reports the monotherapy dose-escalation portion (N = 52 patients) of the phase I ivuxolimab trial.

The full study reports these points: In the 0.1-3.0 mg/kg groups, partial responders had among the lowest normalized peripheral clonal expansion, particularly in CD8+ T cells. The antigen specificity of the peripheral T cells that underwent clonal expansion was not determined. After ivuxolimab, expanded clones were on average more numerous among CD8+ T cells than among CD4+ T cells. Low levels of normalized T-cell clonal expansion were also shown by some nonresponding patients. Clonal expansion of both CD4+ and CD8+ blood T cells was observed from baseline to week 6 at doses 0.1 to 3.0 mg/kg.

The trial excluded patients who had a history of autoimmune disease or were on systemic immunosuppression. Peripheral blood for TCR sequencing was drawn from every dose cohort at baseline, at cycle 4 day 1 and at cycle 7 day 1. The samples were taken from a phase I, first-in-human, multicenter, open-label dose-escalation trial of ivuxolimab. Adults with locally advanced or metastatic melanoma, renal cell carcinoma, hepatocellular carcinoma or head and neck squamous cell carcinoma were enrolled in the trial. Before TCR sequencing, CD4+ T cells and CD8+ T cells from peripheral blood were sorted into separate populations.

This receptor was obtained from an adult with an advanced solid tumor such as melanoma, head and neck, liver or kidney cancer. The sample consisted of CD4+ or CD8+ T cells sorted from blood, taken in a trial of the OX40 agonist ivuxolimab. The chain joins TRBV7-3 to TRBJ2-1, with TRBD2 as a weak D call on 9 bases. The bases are TGTGCCAGCAGCGCCAGGGGGCGGGAGGGATACAATGAGCAGTTCTTC. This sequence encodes CASSARGREGYNEQFF.